These 11 T cell receptor beta chains were sequenced from one sample in a study of T cell responses to AZD1222 COVID-19 vaccine. Libraries were prepared by immunoSEQ multiplex PCR; TCRdb keeps only in-frame clonotypes and omits some of them. This sample has around 58,000 clones, with roughly 80% found just once. The starting material was peripheral blood, obtained on day 0 of AZD1222 vaccination. The receptor set was obtained from an adult in good health.

The genes are TRBV18 and TRBJ2-5, with D possibly matching TRBD1 (6 bases). Germline lookup yields CDR1 KGHSH and CDR2 LQKENI. Trimming took 3 bases from V and 2 from J, leaving 7 bases between them. This CDR3 region has 13 residues. The DNA for the CDR3 is TGTGCCAGCTCACCTAGGGGGCAAGAGACCCAGTACTTC. This encodes CASSPRGQETQYF.

The chain recombines TRBV7-9 with TRBJ1-1; unclear D gene. This CDR3 is 13 amino acids long. Germline CDR1 reads SEHNR; CDR2 reads FQNEAQ (reference sequence). V dropped 1 base and J dropped 0 bases, with 3 bases sitting between them. The CDR3: CASSLELNTEAFF. DNA for the CDR3: TGTGCCAGCAGCTTAGAGCTGAACACTGAAGCTTTCTTT.

The chain links TRBV9 to TRBJ1-1, with TRBD1 as a possible D gene (5 bases). V was shortened by 4 bases and J by 7 bases, with 17 bases between the two germline ends. This CDR3 is 14 amino acids long. CDR1 and CDR2 from the germline V gene are SGDLS and YYNGEE. The DNA of the CDR3 is TGTGCCAGCAGCTCCACACAGGTGGGCGTTGAAGCTTTCTTT. It translates to CASSSTQVGVEAFF.

The genes are TRBV5-1 and TRBJ1-4; D may be TRBD1 (6 bases). Trimming shortened V by 1 base and J by 10 bases, and 8 bases separated the two germline ends. Germline loops: CDR1 SGHRS, CDR2 YFSETQ. This CDR3 has 12 residues. For the CDR3, the DNA is TGCGCCAGCAGCTTGCCGGGGGCAAAACTGTTTTTT. Protein: CASSLPGAKLFF. Full variable domain (missing parts from reference TRBV5-1 and TRBJ1-4): KAGVTQTPRYLIKTRGQQVTLSCSPISGHRSVSWYQQTPGQGLQFLFEYFSETQRNKGNFPGRFSGRQFSNSRSEMNVSTLELGDSALYLCASSLPGAKLFFGSGTQLSVL.

The chain couples TRBV14 to TRBJ1-2, with 7 bases lining up with TRBD1. Trimming at V came to 3 bases and at J to 4 bases, leaving 8 bases not matched to a gene. Germline lookup yields CDR1 SGHDN and CDR2 FVKESK. CDR3 length: 15 amino acids. The CDR3 DNA is TGTGCCAGCAGCCACGGGACAGCCGGGGGCTATGGCTACACCTTC. Amino acids: CASSHGTAGGYGYTF. Using reference TRBV14 and TRBJ1-2 for the parts outside the CDR3, the full variable domain is EAGVTQFPSHSVIEKGQTVTLRCDPISGHDNLYWYRRVMGKEIKFLLHFVKESKQDESGMPNNRFLAERTGGTYSTLKVQPAELEDSGVYFCASSHGTAGGYGYTFGSGTRLTVV.

Only one count was recorded for this clone. The chain combines TRBV5-6 with TRBJ1-1; TRBD1 might be the D (6 bases). The CDR3 runs 15 residues. CDR1 and CDR2 from the germline V gene are SGHDT and YYEEEE. V gave up 5 bases and J gave up 5 bases, with 19 bases separating them. CDR3: CASREQGFGRTEAFF. The CDR3 coding sequence is TGTGCCAGCAGAGAACAGGGTTTTGGTCGAACTGAAGCTTTCTTT.

The chain's CDR3 is CASSQANSWNEKLFF. Written as DNA, the CDR3 is TGTGCCAGCAGCCAAGCCAACAGTTGGAATGAAAAACTGTTTTTT. The V gene is TRBV3-1 (or the pseudogene TRBV3-2), the J gene TRBJ1-4; no firm D call. CDR1 is LGHDT, CDR2 YNNKEL, per germline (reference sequence). V lost 1 base and J 5 bases, leaving 11 bases between the germline ends. The CDR3 is made up of 15 amino acids.

Concerning this clone: At one of its ends the junction is not consistent with the germline gene, which may arise from a read error. J is TRBJ2-5 and V is TRBV5-1; a weak D match, TRBD2 (6 bases). The CDR3 loop spans 15 amino acids. Germline CDR1 and CDR2: SGHRS and YFSETQ. The CDR3 DNA reads as TGCGCCAGCAGCTTCGCGGGGCAGATCCAAGCGACCCAGTACTTC. It is translated as CASSFAGQIQATQYF.

The V and J genes are TRBV4-3 and TRBJ1-6, with 9 bases fitting TRBD1. The J segment lost 7 bases and the V segment lost 8 bases, leaving 9 bases of the junction unmatched. The CDR3 length is 15 residues. In germline, CDR1 is LGHNA, CDR2 YSLEER. In DNA, the CDR3 is TGCGCCAGCTCTCTTGGACAGGGGAACAATTCACCCCTCCACTTT. Protein product: CASSLGQGNNSPLHF.

The chain is built from TRBV5-1 and TRBJ2-1, with 8 bases aligning to TRBD2. Germline V lookup: CDR1 SGHRS, CDR2 YFSETQ. This CDR3 comprises 17 residues. The V and J ends lost 5 bases and 5 bases, in that order; junction bases with no gene match: 15. CDR3 amino acids: CASSRPQSGSIDNEQFF. DNA of the CDR3: TGCGCCAGCAGTCGTCCCCAAAGCGGGAGTATCGACAATGAGCAGTTCTTC.

The V call is TRBV6-5, the J call TRBJ2-7; TRBD2 is a possible D gene (5 bases). Germline assignment: CDR1 MNHEY and CDR2 SVGAGI. V lost 0 bases and J lost 0, with 9 bases in between. The CDR3 extends over 15 amino acids. The CDR3 protein is CASSYSRASSYEQYF. The CDR3 bases are TGTGCCAGCAGTTACTCGAGGGCCAGCTCCTACGAGCAGTACTTC.